These 23 T cell receptor beta chains were sequenced from one sample in a study of T cells after yellow fever vaccination. TCRdb re-called the 5' RACE reads through MiXCR, storing one row per CDR3 protein. Among some 350,000 distinct CDR3 sequences listed, 3% to 4.5% were seen once. The sequences come from PBMCs, collected 5 days after the yellow fever booster vaccination. These receptors all stem from a man aged 18 to 29 who received the YFV17D yellow fever vaccine.

The CDR3 DNA reads TGTGCCATCAGTGGACTAGCGGGGAGCACAGATACGCAGTATTTT. As protein: CAISGLAGSTDTQYF. V is TRBV10-3 and J is TRBJ2-3; 11 bases match TRBD2. The trim removed 4 bases at V and 0 bases at J, leaving 0 bases unmatched. The CDR3 consists of 15 residues. Germline V gene sequence: CDR1 ENHRY, CDR2 SYGVKD.

This clonotype has just a few counts. CDR3 amino acids: CASSSGAGAQGPQHF. CDR3 nucleotides: TGTGCCAGCAGCTCGGGAGCAGGTGCCCAGGGGCCCCAGCATTTT. This chain connects TRBV7-2 to TRBJ1-5, with D possibly being TRBD1 (5 bases). The CDR3 is made up of 15 amino acids. V lost 4 bases and J lost 9, with 19 bases in between. Germline CDR1 reads SGHTA; CDR2 reads FQGNSA.

This clonotype was counted ten times or more. This chain joins TRBV19 and TRBJ2-7, with D perhaps matching TRBD1 (5 bases). V was clipped by 7 bases and J by 5 bases, with 18 bases between them. The CDR3 spans 14 residues. Germline CDR1 is LNHDA and CDR2 is SQIVND (reference sequence). The CDR3 spells CASNPNPLQDEQYF. CDR3 DNA: TGTGCCAGTAACCCAAATCCCTTACAGGACGAGCAGTACTTC.

In this sample, this clonotype turned up many times. The chain has TRBV4-2 and TRBJ2-1, with a possible D match to TRBD2 (7 bases). CDR1 is LGHNA and CDR2 is YNFKEQ in the germline V gene. Trimming pared 0 bases from V and 3 bases from J, leaving 12 bases between. The CDR3 extends over 16 amino acids. CDR3 bases: TGTGCCAGCAGCCAAGATAGGGGGGGGGTCTACAATGAGCAGTTCTTC. Encoded protein: CASSQDRGGVYNEQFF.

This chain's CDR3 is CASSLRGDYGNQPQHF. CDR3 nucleotides: TGTGCCAGCAGTTTAAGGGGGGACTATGGCAATCAGCCCCAGCATTTT. V gene TRBV27 combines with J gene TRBJ1-5, with D possibly being TRBD1 (6 bases). Trimming removed 2 bases from V and 2 bases from J, with 13 bases in between. In germline, CDR1 is MNHEY, CDR2 SMNVEV (reference sequence). This CDR3 is 16 amino acids long.

This chain links TRBV4-2 with TRBJ1-1; D unresolved. V dropped 1 base and J dropped 1 base, with 7 bases sitting between them. This CDR3 has 14 residues. Germline CDR1 reads LGHNA; CDR2 reads YNFKEQ. CDR3 region: CASSQAVENTEAFF. The CDR3 coding sequence is TGTGCCAGCAGCCAAGCGGTCGAGAACACTGAAGCTTTCTTT.

This clonotype was counted only a few times. This sequence joins TRBV4-3 and TRBJ2-7, with D possibly being TRBD1 (5 bases). Germline loops: CDR1 LGHNA, CDR2 YSLEER. This CDR3 is built from 13 residues. The V and J ends lost 4 bases and 2 bases respectively, with 9 bases between them. The CDR3 DNA reads as TGCGCCAGCAGCCCAGGGTTGACCTACGAGCAGTACGTC. It is translated as CASSPGLTYEQYV.

This chain joins TRBV4-3 and TRBJ1-1, with D possibly TRBD1 on 5 matching bases. Trimming cost V 1 base and J 2 bases, with 17 bases left between them. The CDR3 extends over 17 amino acids. Germline CDR1 and CDR2: LGHNA and YSLEER. DNA of the CDR3: TGCGCCAGCAGCCAAGGCGGGGGATGGCAGCTCAACACTGAAGCTTTCTTT. This encodes CASSQGGGWQLNTEAFF.

This clonotype was recorded at least ten times. V is TRBV6-5 and J is TRBJ2-7; D uncertain. Per the germline V gene, CDR1 is MNHEY and CDR2 is SVGAGI. This CDR3 has 14 residues. Trimming stripped 0 bases from V and 5 bases from J, with 11 bases between. The CDR3 loop reads CASSYSTSGDEQYF. The CDR3 nucleotides are TGTGCCAGCAGTTACTCGACGTCCGGTGACGAGCAGTACTTC.

This CDR3 is CASSLGLTAGGYEQYV. The CDR3 DNA is TGTGCCAGCAGCTTAGGTCTCACAGCGGGGGGCTACGAGCAGTACGTC. V gene TRBV11-2 combines with J gene TRBJ2-7; 9 bases map to TRBD2. The J segment lost 3 bases and the V segment lost 1 base, leaving 7 bases of the junction unmatched. Germline values: CDR1 SGHAT, CDR2 FQNNGV. This CDR3 has 16 amino acids.

V usage is TRBV18 and J usage is TRBJ2-4, with D possibly being TRBD1 or TRBD2 (5 bases each). The V gene's germline CDR1 is KGHSH and CDR2 LQKENI. V was trimmed by 3 bases and J by 5 bases, leaving 14 bases between them. There are 15 residues in the CDR3. The CDR3 bases are TGTGCCAGCTCACCTCAGTGGGACGGACAAAACATTCAGTACTTC. Protein sequence: CASSPQWDGQNIQYF. The entire variable domain, with the rest obtained from reference TRBV18 and TRBJ2-4, is as follows: NAGVMQNPRHLVRRRGQEARLRCSPMKGHSHVYWYRQLPEEGLKFMVYLQKENIIDESGMPKERFSAEFPKEGPSILRIQQVVRGDSAAYFCASSPQWDGQNIQYFGAGTRLSVL.

This chain uses TRBV28 with TRBJ1-1, with D possibly being TRBD1 (5 bases). The CDR3 contains 15 residues. Per the germline V gene, CDR1 is MDHEN and CDR2 is SYDVKM. V lost 2 bases and J 0 bases, leaving 10 bases between the germline ends. The DNA of the CDR3 is TGTGCCAGCAGTTTAGGGGCGGAAATGAACACTGAAGCTTTCTTT. This translates into CASSLGAEMNTEAFF.

V is TRBV7-2 and J is TRBJ1-2; 10 bases are shared with TRBD1. Germline CDR1 is SGHTA and CDR2 is FQGNSA. CDR3 length: 16 residues. Trimming cost V 2 bases and J 1 base; bases outside gene matches: 4. The DNA of the CDR3 is TGTGCCAGCAGCTTAAGGGACAGGGGTTATAACTATGGCTACACCTTC. Its translation is CASSLRDRGYNYGYTF.

In its sample, this clonotype was seen a few times. The chain recombines TRBV20-1 with TRBJ1-4; 7 nucleotides align to TRBD1. V was pared by 1 base and J by 4 bases, with 3 bases of the junction left unmatched. CDR1 is DFQATT and CDR2 is SNEGSKA in the germline V gene (reference sequence). CDR3 length equals 14 residues. The CDR3 loop is CSARAGTVNEKLFF. The CDR3 DNA reads TGCAGTGCTAGAGCCGGGACAGTTAATGAAAAACTGTTTTTT.

This clonotype appeared a few times. The chain's CDR3 is CSAGDRTPNYGYTF. The CDR3 coding sequence is TGCAGTGCTGGGGACCGGACCCCTAACTATGGCTACACCTTC. The V and J genes are TRBV20-1 and TRBJ1-2; D perhaps matches TRBD1 (5 bases). Germline lookup yields CDR1 DFQATT and CDR2 SNEGSKA (reference sequence). This CDR3 is built from 14 residues. The V and J ends lost 5 bases and 0 bases respectively, with 13 bases between them.

This clonotype came up many times. V is TRBV7-9 and J is TRBJ2-5; 9 nucleotides agree with TRBD1. V shed 2 bases, J shed 3 bases, and the junction held 7 bases outside the gene matches. The CDR3 runs 16 residues. From germline, CDR1 is SEHNR and CDR2 FQNEAQ (reference sequence). The CDR3: CASSLFGTGFEETQYF. Written as DNA, the CDR3 is TGTGCCAGCAGCTTATTTGGGACAGGGTTTGAAGAGACCCAGTACTTC.

The chain employs TRBV29-1 and TRBJ2-1; possibly TRBD1 for D (6 bases). CDR1 and CDR2 from the germline V gene are SQVTM and ANQGSEA. This CDR3 contains 13 residues. Trimming took 8 bases from V and 12 from J, leaving 23 bases between them. The chain's CDR3 is CSLRDIGLQGQFF. The DNA of the CDR3 is TGCAGCCTCCGGGACATAGGGCTACAGGGGCAGTTCTTC.

This clonotype was found many times. This chain joins TRBV9 and TRBJ2-1, with 12 bases matching TRBD2. Trimming at V came to 4 bases and at J to 10 bases, leaving 9 bases not matched to a gene. The length of the CDR3 is 15 residues. The germline gives CDR1 SGDLS, CDR2 YYNGEE. The CDR3 nucleotides are TGTGCCAGCAGCCCCCGGACTAGCGGGGCAGGGGAGCAGTTCTTC. It yields the protein CASSPRTSGAGEQFF.

There are a few counts of this clonotype. The chain carries TRBV9 and TRBJ2-5, with D possibly being TRBD1 or TRBD2 (5 bases each). The germline V gene has CDR1 SGDLS and CDR2 YYNGEE. The CDR3 consists of 14 residues. V gave up 3 bases and J gave up 5 bases, with 14 bases separating them. DNA of the CDR3: TGTGCCAGCAGCGGGGGGTCTTCGGGGGAGACCCAGTACTTC. Amino acids: CASSGGSSGETQYF.

V gene TRBV6-5 combines with J gene TRBJ2-2, with no clear D. V was trimmed by 6 bases and J by 5 bases, leaving 7 bases between them. CDR3 length: 12 residues. Germline CDR1 and CDR2: MNHEY and SVGAGI. The CDR3 is CASRAWTGELFF. CDR3 coding DNA: TGTGCCAGCAGGGCGTGGACCGGGGAGCTGTTTTTT.

There are a few counts of this clonotype. The chain combines TRBV24-1 with TRBJ1-6; D remains ambiguous. Germline V gene sequence: CDR1 KGHDR, CDR2 SFDVKD. This CDR3 is 13 amino acids long. V dropped 9 bases and J dropped 7 bases, with 12 bases sitting between them. CDR3 nucleotides: TGTGCCACCTCCAAGGACGGAAATTCACCCCTCCACTTT. Translation gives CATSKDGNSPLHF.

This clonotype was observed a handful of times. Here the CDR3 reads CASSLGTGTRSKFSNQPQHF. In DNA form, the CDR3 reads TGCGCCAGCAGCTTGGGCACAGGAACTAGGTCCAAGTTTAGCAATCAGCCCCAGCATTTT. This sequence joins TRBV5-1 and TRBJ1-5; D perhaps matches TRBD1 (5 bases). Trimming pared 0 bases from V and 0 bases from J, leaving 22 bases between. Germline-derived CDR1 and CDR2 are SGHRS and YFSETQ. The CDR3 is 20 residues long.

The chain is built from TRBV29-1 and TRBJ2-7; 8 nucleotides match TRBD2. J was trimmed by 0 bases and V by 6 bases; bases with no gene match: 4. CDR1 SQVTM and CDR2 ANQGSEA come from the germline V gene. The CDR3 is 13 residues long. CDR3 amino acids: CSVLLADSYEQYV. In nucleotides, the CDR3 is TGCAGCGTCTTACTAGCGGACTCCTACGAGCAGTACGTC.